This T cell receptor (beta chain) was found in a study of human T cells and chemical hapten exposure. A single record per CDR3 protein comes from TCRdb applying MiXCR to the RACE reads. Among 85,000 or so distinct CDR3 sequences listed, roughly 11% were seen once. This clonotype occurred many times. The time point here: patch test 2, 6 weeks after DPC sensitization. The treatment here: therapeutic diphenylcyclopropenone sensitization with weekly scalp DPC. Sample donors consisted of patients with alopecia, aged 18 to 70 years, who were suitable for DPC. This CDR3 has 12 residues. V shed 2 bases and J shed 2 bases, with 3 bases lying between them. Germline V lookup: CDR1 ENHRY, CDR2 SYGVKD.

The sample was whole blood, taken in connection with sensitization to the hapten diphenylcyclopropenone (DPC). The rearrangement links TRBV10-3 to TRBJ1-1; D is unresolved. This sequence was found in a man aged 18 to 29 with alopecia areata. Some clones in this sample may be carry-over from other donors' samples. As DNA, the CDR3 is TGTGCCATCAGTGAGGGCAACACTGAAGCTTTCTTT. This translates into CAISEGNTEAFF.